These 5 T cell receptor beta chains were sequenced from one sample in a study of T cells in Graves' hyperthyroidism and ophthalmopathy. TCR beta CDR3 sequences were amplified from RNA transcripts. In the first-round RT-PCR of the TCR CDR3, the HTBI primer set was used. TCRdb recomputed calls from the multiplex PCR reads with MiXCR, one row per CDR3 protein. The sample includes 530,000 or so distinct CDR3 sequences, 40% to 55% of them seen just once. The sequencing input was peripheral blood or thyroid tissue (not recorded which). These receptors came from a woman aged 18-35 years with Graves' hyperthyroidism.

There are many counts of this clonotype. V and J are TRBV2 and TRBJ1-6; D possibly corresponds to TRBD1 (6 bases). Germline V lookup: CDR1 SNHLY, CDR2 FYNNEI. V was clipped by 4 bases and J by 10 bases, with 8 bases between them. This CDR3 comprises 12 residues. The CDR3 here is CASSAGESPLHF. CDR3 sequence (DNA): TGTGCCAGCAGTGCAGGGGAATCACCCCTCCACTTT.

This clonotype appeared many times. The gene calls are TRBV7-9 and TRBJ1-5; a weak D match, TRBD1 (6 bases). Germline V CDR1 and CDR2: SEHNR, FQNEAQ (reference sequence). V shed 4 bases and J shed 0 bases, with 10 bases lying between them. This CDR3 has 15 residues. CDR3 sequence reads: CASSSSQGSNQPQHF. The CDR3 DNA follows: TGTGCCAGCAGCTCTTCACAGGGTAGCAATCAGCCCCAGCATTTT.

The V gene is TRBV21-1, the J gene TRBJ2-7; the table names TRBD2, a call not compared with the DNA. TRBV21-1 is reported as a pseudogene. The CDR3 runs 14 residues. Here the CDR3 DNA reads TGTGCCAGCAGCAGGACTAGCGGGGGCGACGAGCAGTACTTC. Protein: CASSRTSGGDEQYF.

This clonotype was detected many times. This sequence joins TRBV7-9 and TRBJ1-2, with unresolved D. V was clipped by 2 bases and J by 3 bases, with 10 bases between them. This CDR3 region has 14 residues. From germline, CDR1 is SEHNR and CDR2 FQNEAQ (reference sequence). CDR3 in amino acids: CASSLLLRDYGYTF. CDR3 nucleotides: TGTGCCAGCAGCTTATTGCTCCGGGACTATGGCTACACCTTC. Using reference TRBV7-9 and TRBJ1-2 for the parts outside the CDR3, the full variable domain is DTGVSQNPRHKITKRGQNVTFRCDPISEHNRLYWYRQTLGQGPEFLTYFQNEAQLEKSRLLSDRFSAERPKGSFSTLEIQRTEQGDSAMYLCASSLLLRDYGYTFGSGTRLTVV.

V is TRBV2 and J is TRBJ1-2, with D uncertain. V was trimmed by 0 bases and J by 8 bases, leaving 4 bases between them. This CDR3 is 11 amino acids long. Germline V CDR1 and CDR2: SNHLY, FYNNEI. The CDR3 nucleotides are TGTGCCAGCAGTGAAGCGACGGGCTACACCTTC. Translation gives CASSEATGYTF.